The table lists the clone carrying this T cell receptor (beta chain) with many counts. Amplification of TCR beta CDR3 regions used RNA as the template. An initial round of RT-PCR targeting the TCR CDR3 relied on the HTBI primer set. Using its own MiXCR run on the multiplex PCR reads, TCRdb lists one record per CDR3 protein. Altogether roughly 580,000 distinct CDR3 sequences are present, approximately 15% being singletons, with the ten largest covering more than 4.5%. The CDR3 has 16 residues. With 6 bases removed from V and 4 bases from J, the gap between germline ends came to 21 bases. CDR1 and CDR2 (germline): SNHLY, FYNNEI. The data stem from a study of T cells in Graves' hyperthyroidism and ophthalmopathy. Among the patients, aged 18 to 65, hyperthyroidism was newly diagnosed and had lasted under 2 months.

Input material: blood. The chain employs TRBV2 and TRBJ1-1, with D possibly TRBD1 on 5 matching bases. This sequence was found in a woman under 40 with Graves' hyperthyroidism that later progressed to Graves' ophthalmopathy. CDR3 nucleotides: TGTGCCAGCAGCGCCCCACTCGCGTTCGGGACCACTGAAGCTTTCTTT. Encoded protein: CASSAPLAFGTTEAFF.